The sequence of this T cell receptor beta chain was determined in a study of blood T cells in healthy people across ages. A sample-barcoded 5' primer and a J-beta primer mix were used in a second PCR of about 7 to 11 cycles. One entry per CDR3 protein results from TCRdb running MiXCR on the 5' RACE reads. Of 800,000 or so distinct CDR3 sequences listed, around 25% were seen once; the top ten hold around 3.6%. This clonotype was seen a few times. The germline CDR1 and CDR2 sequences are SGHRS and YFSETQ. Trimming took off 5 bases at V and 2 bases at J, with 6 bases between the two ends. The CDR3 spans 12 residues. This sample was shared with a second study, whose subject was T cells of mothers and their children. From that report: Each mother gave over 9.5 million TCR beta CDR3 reads; each child, about 3 million.

The clonotype was recovered from a boy between 5 and 17 years old in good health. This rearrangement joins TRBV5-1 to TRBJ2-3, with unresolved D. Sequenced input: blood. CDR3 loop: CASSRPTDTQYF. DNA for the CDR3: TGCGCCAGCAGTCGGCCCACAGATACGCAGTATTTT.